This TCR beta chain was sequenced for a study of T cell responses to AZD1222 COVID-19 vaccine. Study-level findings and limits: Receipt of two AZD1222 doses was followed by a rise in Spike-specific TCR breadth and depth.

Assay used: immunoSEQ multiplex PCR; TCRdb lists only in-frame clones, some missing. The sample lists some 200,000 clones, roughly 92% occurring once. Comment on this clone: Its specificity is not known.

This CDR3 has 12 residues. The V end was cut by 3 bases, the J end by 14 bases, with 16 bases between. Germline V gene data show CDR1 as SGHRS and CDR2 as YFSETQ. This receptor was taken from an adult who received the AZD1222 COVID-19 vaccine. The sequencing used peripheral blood, collected 28 days after the second AZD1222 dose. The J gene is TRBJ2-3, the V gene TRBV5-1; D gene unclear. CDR3 nucleotides: TGCGCCAGCAGCTCGCCGGGTCCCTTCTTGTATTTT. Translation: CASSSPGPFLYF.